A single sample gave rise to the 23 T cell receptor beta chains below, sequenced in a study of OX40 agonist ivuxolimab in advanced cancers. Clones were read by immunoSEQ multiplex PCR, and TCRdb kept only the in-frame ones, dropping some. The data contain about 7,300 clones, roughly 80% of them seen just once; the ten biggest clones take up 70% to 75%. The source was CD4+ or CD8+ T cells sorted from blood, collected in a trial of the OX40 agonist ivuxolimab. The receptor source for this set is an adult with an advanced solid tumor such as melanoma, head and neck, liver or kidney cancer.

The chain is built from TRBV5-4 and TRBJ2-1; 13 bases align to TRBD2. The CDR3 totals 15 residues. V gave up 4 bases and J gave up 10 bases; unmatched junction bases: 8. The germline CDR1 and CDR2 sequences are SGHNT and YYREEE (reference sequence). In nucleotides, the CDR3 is TGTGCCAGCAGCCAACGGACTAGCGGGGGAAAGGAGCAGTTCTTC. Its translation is CASSQRTSGGKEQFF.

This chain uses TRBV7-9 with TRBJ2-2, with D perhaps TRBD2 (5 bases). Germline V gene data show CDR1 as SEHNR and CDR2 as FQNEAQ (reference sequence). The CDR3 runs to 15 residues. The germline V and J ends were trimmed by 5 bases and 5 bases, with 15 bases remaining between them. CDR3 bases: TGTGCCAGCAGCCCTTACGGAGAGCGGACCGGGGAGCTGTTTTTT. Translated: CASSPYGERTGELFF.

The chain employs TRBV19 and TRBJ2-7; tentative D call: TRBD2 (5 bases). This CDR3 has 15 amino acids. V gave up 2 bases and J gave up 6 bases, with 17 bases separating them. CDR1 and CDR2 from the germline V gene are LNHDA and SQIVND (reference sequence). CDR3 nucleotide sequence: TGTGCCAGTAGTATAAGAGGGCCAGCCGCCTCCGAGCAGTACTTC. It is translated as CASSIRGPAASEQYF.

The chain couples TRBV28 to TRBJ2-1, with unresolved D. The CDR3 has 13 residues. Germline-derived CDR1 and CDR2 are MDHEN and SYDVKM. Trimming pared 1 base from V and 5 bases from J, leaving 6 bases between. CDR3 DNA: TGTGCCAGCAGTTTATCGAGTGACAATGAGCAGTTCTTC. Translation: CASSLSSDNEQFF.

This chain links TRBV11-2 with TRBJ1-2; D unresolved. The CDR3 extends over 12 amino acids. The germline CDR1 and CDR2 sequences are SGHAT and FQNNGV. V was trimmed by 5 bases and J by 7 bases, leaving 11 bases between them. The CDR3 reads CASSPPTIGYTF. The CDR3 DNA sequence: TGTGCCAGCAGCCCCCCCACTATTGGCTACACCTTC.

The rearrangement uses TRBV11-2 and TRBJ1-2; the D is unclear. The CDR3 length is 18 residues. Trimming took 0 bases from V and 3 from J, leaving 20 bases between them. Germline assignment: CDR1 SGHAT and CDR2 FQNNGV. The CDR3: CASSLDRIGVSLHYGYTF. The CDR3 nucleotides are TGTGCCAGCAGCTTAGATAGGATTGGGGTCAGTCTCCACTATGGCTACACCTTC.

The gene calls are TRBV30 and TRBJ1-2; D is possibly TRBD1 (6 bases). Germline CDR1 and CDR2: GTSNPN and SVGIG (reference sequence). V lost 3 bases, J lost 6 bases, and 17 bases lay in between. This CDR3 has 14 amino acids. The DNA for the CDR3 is TGTGCCTGGAGCGAAACCACGACAGGCCATGGCTACACCTTC. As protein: CAWSETTTGHGYTF. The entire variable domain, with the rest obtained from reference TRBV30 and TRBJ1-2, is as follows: SQTIHQWPATLVQPVGSPLSLECTVEGTSNPNLYWYRQAAGRGLQLLFYSVGIGQISSEVPQNLSASRPQDRQFILSSKKLLLSDSGFYLCAWSETTTGHGYTFGSGTRLTVV.

CDR3 sequence: CASSPALGETQYF. In nucleotides, the CDR3 is TGTGCCAGCAGCCCCGCCTTAGGAGAGACCCAGTACTTC. The J gene is TRBJ2-5, the V gene TRBV7-3; unclear D gene. Per germline, CDR1 SGHTA and CDR2 FQGTGA. V lost 5 bases to trimming and J lost 4 bases, with 11 bases between them. The CDR3 consists of 13 residues.

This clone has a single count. Here the CDR3 DNA reads TGTGCCAGCACTAACACCTCCTACGAGCAGTACTTC. This codes for CASTNTSYEQYF. The chain combines TRBV28 with TRBJ2-7; D is uncertain. V dropped 7 bases and J dropped 0 bases, with 7 bases sitting between them. The CDR3 runs 12 residues. CDR1 is MDHEN, CDR2 SYDVKM, per germline.

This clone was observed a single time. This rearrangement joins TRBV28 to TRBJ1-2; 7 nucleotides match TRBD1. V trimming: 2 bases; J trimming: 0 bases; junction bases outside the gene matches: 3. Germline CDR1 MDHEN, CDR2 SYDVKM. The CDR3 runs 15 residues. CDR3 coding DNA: TGTGCCAGCAGTTTAGGCGGGACAGCTAACTATGGCTACACCTTC. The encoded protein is CASSLGGTANYGYTF.

The CDR3 sequence is CASSERQGGGEQYF. CDR3 in DNA: TGCGCCAGCAGCGAAAGACAGGGTGGCGGCGAGCAGTACTTC. The genes are TRBV4-1 and TRBJ2-7; 7 bases line up with TRBD1. Germline V gives CDR1 MGHRA, CDR2 YSYEKL. This CDR3 has 14 amino acids. The ends lost 5 bases at V and 6 bases at J; junction bases unmatched: 10.

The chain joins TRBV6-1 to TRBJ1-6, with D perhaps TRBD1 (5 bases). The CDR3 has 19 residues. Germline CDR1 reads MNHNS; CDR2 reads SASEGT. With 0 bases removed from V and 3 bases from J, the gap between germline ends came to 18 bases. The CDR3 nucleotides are TGTGCCAGCAGTGAAGCGATAGGAGTGGGGACCTTCTATAATTCACCCCTCCACTTT. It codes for CASSEAIGVGTFYNSPLHF.

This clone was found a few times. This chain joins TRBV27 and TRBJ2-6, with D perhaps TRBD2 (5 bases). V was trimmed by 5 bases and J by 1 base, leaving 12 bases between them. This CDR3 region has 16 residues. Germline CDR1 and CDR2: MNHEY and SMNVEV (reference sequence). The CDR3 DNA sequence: TGTGCCAGCAGTCCCATCCGGGGTTCTGGGGCCAACGTCCTGACTTTC. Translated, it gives CASSPIRGSGANVLTF.

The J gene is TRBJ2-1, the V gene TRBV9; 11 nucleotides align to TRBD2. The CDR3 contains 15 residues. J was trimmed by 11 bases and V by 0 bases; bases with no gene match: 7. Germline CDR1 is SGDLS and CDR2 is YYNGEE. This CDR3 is CASSVAISGGEKQFF. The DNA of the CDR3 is TGTGCCAGCAGCGTAGCTATTAGCGGGGGGGAGAAGCAGTTCTTC.

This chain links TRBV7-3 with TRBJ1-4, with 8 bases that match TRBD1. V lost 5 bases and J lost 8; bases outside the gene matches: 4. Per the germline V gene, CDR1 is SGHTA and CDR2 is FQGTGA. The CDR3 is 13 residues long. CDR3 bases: TGTGCCAGCAGCGGGACAGGTGGCGAAAAACTGTTTTTT. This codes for CASSGTGGEKLFF. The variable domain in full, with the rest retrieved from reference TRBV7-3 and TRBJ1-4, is GAGVSQTPSNKVTEKGKYVELRCDPISGHTALYWYRQSLGQGPEFLIYFQGTGAADDSGLPNDRFFAVRPEGSVSTLKIQRTERGDSAVYLCASSGTGGEKLFFGSGTQLSVL.

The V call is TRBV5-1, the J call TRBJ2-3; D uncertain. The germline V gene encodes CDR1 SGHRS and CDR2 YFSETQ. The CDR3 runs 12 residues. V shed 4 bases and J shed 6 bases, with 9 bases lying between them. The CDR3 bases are TGCGCCAGCAGCCATGGCCGGGATACGCAGTATTTT. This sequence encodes CASSHGRDTQYF. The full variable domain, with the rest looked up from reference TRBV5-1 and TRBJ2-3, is KAGVTQTPRYLIKTRGQQVTLSCSPISGHRSVSWYQQTPGQGLQFLFEYFSETQRNKGNFPGRFSGRQFSNSRSEMNVSTLELGDSALYLCASSHGRDTQYFGPGTRLTVL.

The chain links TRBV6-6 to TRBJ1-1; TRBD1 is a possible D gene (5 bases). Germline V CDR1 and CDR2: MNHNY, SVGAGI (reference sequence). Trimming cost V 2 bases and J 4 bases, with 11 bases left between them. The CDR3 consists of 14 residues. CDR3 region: CASSYTGTGTEAFF. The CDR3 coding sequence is TGTGCCAGCAGTTACACCGGGACCGGCACTGAAGCTTTCTTT.

Here the CDR3 reads CASSRYGGTEAFF. DNA for the CDR3: TGTGCCAGCAGCCGATATGGTGGAACTGAAGCTTTCTTT. V is TRBV6-5 and J is TRBJ1-1; D is ambiguous. The V and J ends lost 6 bases and 5 bases respectively, with 13 bases between them. The CDR3 totals 13 residues. CDR1 is MNHEY, CDR2 SVGAGI, per germline.

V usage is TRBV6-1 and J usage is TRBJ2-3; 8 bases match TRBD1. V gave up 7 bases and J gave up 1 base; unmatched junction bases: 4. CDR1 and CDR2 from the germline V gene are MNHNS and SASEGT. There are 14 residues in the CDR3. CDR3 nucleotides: TGTGCCAGCACCCCGACAGGGGGCACAGATACGCAGTATTTT. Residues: CASTPTGGTDTQYF.

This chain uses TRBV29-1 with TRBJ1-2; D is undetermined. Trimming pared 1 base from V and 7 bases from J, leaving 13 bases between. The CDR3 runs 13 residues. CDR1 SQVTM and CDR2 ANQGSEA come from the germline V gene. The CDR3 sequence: CSVEGARAVGYTF. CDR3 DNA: TGCAGCGTTGAAGGGGCTCGGGCGGTTGGCTACACCTTC.

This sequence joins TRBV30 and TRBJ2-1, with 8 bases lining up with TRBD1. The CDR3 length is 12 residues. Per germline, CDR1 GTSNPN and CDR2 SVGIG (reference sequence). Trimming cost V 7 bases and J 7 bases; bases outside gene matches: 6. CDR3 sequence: CALAQGANEQFF. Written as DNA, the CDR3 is TGTGCCTTAGCCCAGGGGGCAAATGAGCAGTTCTTC.

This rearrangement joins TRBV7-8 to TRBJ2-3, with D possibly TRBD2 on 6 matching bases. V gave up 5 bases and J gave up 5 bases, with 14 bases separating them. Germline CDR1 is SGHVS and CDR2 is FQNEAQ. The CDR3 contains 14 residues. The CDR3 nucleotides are TGTGCCAGCAGCCCGGAGGGTACAGGAGATACGCAGTATTTT. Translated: CASSPEGTGDTQYF.

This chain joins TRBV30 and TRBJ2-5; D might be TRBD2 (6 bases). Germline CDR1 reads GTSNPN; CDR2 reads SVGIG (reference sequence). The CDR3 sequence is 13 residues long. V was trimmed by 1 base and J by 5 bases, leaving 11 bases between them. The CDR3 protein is CAWSGLGGETQYF. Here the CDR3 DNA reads TGTGCCTGGAGTGGACTGGGAGGTGAGACCCAGTACTTC.